This T cell receptor beta chain was captured by sequencing in a study of blood T cells in healthy people across ages. Germline-derived CDR1 and CDR2 are SGHTA and FQGNSA. The J segment lost 6 bases and the V segment lost 0 bases, leaving 7 bases of the junction unmatched. This CDR3 is 16 amino acids long. The second PCR ran roughly 6 to 11 cycles with a sample-barcoded 5' primer and J-beta primers. One entry per CDR3 protein results from TCRdb running MiXCR on the 5' RACE reads. The sample carries over 600,000 distinct CDR3 sequences, around 45% recorded once. The J gene is TRBJ2-1, the V gene TRBV7-2, with TRBD2 matching over 8 bases. The sample comprised blood. The sequence derives from a man at least 80 years old in good health. CDR3 amino acids: CASSLAETSASNEQFF. The DNA of the CDR3 is TGTGCCAGCAGCTTAGCCGAGACTAGCGCGAGCAATGAGCAGTTCTTC.